The sequence of this TCR beta chain was determined in a study of T-cell reconstitution after alpha-beta-depleted transplantation in children. This clonotype has only a few counts. Using unique molecular identifiers, the investigators prepared the TCRbeta library. In TCRdb, the PCR reads were re-called with MiXCR into one record per CDR3 protein. The sample includes approximately 800,000 distinct CDR3 sequences, approximately 15% of them seen just once. The TCR sequence derives from a male patient between 5 and 17 years old who had a stem cell transplant for acute lymphoblastic leukemia, so the T cells may come from the graft donor. This specimen was PBMCs, mostly from graft donor cells, taken 360 days after TCRalphabeta/CD19-depleted stem cell transplant.

In DNA form, the CDR3 reads TGTGCCAGCAGAGGACAGTCCTGGGGGACCCAGTACTTC. It translates to CASRGQSWGTQYF. The chain carries TRBV25-1 and TRBJ2-5; TRBD1 is a possible D gene (6 bases). V was shortened by 6 bases and J by 7 bases, with 15 bases between the two germline ends. CDR1 is MGHDK and CDR2 is SYGVNS in the germline V gene. The CDR3 totals 13 residues.